This TCR beta chain is from a study of CD8 T cells in ankylosing spondylitis (dated by TCRdb to the late 2010s). Looking at the study overall: The study set out to find disease-linked TCR variants by profiling T cell receptor beta repertoires in ankylosing spondylitis patients and healthy donors. The full study cohort was made up of about 24 ankylosing spondylitis patients and fewer than 120 healthy donors. Peripheral blood samples were taken, and synovial fluid was additionally collected from ankylosing spondylitis patients. On the study overall, not on this receptor specifically: Some motif variants had previously been reported in the synovial fluid and blood of reactive arthritis patients, which suggests shared mechanisms of disease initiation. In peripheral blood, the disease-linked clones were found at relatively low frequencies and had a CD8+ phenotype. Blood from ankylosing spondylitis patients appeared to be characterized by a TCR beta motif made up of under 10 highly homologous amino acid variants. Significant enrichment of the disease-linked clones was reported in matched synovial fluid samples from ankylosing spondylitis patients.

The sample was run on an Illumina HiSeq 2500. TCR beta libraries were prepared by quantitative 5'-RACE with molecular barcodes. Per the authors' processing: A new computational method, built on a probabilistic model of VDJ rearrangement, was used to identify disease-linked TCR variants. Through fastp at Q25 and MiXCR, TCRdb rebuilt clones from the public reads, retaining in-frame beta chains. CDR3 protein sequences are deduplicated, and each keeps its most common genes and DNA. The V and J calls were not made by the authors but by TCRdb's processing. A total of 500,000 to 650,000 distinct CDR3 sequences appear in this sample, about 5.7% of them only once. Clones ranked in the top ten supply roughly 3.5% of the sample. This clonotype has at least ten counts. The target of this receptor is not known. No base-level quality is on record; no much larger clone is a single base apart. The receptor was derived from a male donor with ankylosing spondylitis. Source material: blood, either unsorted or a sorted T cell fraction (not recorded which).

The bases are TGTGCCAGCAGCCTTGACAGGGTCGAGCAGTACTTC. This encodes CASSLDRVEQYF. The V and J genes are TRBV7-2 and TRBJ2-7; 7 bases in the junction line up with TRBD1. Reading the germline V gene gives CDR1 SGHTA and CDR2 FQGNSA. The CDR3, cysteine through phenylalanine, is 12 amino acids long. Left in the record is the CDR3 DNA by itself, 36 bases read in frame from the first base. Germline trimming: 5 bases from V, 6 bases from J; junction bases outside gene matches: 4.